The rows below give T cell receptor beta chains drawn from one sample of a study of OX40 agonist ivuxolimab in advanced cancers. TCRdb keeps only in-frame clones here, not all; method: immunoSEQ multiplex PCR. This table holds about 26,000 clones, more than 75% found once. This specimen consisted of CD4+ or CD8+ T cells sorted from blood, obtained in a trial of the OX40 agonist ivuxolimab. Receptors originate from an adult with an advanced solid tumor such as melanoma, head and neck, liver or kidney cancer. CDR3s include the opening cysteine and the closing phenylalanine or tryptophan. A D gene is named only where the DNA matches it firmly. Some rows have no size entry. The others give once, few or many, or a class for an expanded clone.

TRBV27	NA	once	TRBJ2-5	CASSLSYETQYF	TGTGCCAGCAGTTTATCTTACGAGACCCAGTACTTC
TRBV12-2	NA	NA	TRBJ2-5	CASRLYWVGKKTMPETQYF	TGTGCAAGTCGCCTATACTGGGTAGGGAAAAAAACGATGCCAGAGACCCAGTACTTC
TRBV7-2	TRBD1	NA	TRBJ2-5	CASSHSAGRGRLGEQYF	TGTGCCAGCAGCCATAGCGCGGGCAGGGGGCGGCTAGGAGAGCAGTACTTC
TRBV10-3	NA	NA	TRBJ1-3	CAISEGGNTIYF	TGTGCCATCAGTGAAGGGGGAAACACCATATATTTT
TRBV4-3	NA	NA	TRBJ1-1	CASSQDLRQMNTEAFF	TGCGCCAGCAGCCAAGATCTGCGACAAATGAACACTGAAGCTTTCTTT
TRBV5-1	NA	NA	TRBJ2-7	CASSLPRDGSTYEQYF	TGCGCCAGCAGCCTGCCCCGGGACGGCTCTACCTACGAGCAGTACTTC
TRBV6-6	NA	medium-sized	TRBJ1-5	CAISGVNQPQHF	TGTGCCATCTCCGGGGTCAATCAGCCCCAGCATTTT
TRBV27	NA	NA	TRBJ2-7	CASSLAGVGAFYEQYF	TGTGCCAGCAGTTTAGCAGGGGTCGGGGCGTTCTACGAGCAGTACTTC
TRBV4-3	TRBD1	NA	TRBJ1-1	CASSHPRGTGGSEAFF	TGCGCCAGCAGCCATCCCAGGGGGACAGGGGGCAGTGAAGCTTTCTTT
TRBV9	NA	NA	TRBJ2-7	CASSDERTAAPEQYF	TGTGCCAGCAGCGACGAAAGGACAGCCGCGCCCGAGCAGTACTTC
TRBV7-8	NA	few	TRBJ1-1	CASRHLGGLLVEAFF	TGTGCCAGCAGACACTTGGGGGGGCTATTGGTGGAAGCTTTCTTT
TRBV7-6	NA	once	TRBJ1-6	CASSPDGTNSPLHF	TGTGCCAGCAGCCCTGACGGAACAAATTCACCCCTCCACTTT
TRBV10-3	TRBD1	NA	TRBJ2-3	CAISGRQGAHPTPTDTQYF	TGTGCCATCAGTGGAAGACAGGGGGCCCACCCTACTCCCACAGATACGCAGTATTTT
TRBV4-3	NA	NA	TRBJ2-7	CASSQDRSYEQYF	TGCGCCAGCAGCCAAGACAGGTCCTACGAGCAGTACTTC
TRBV4-1	TRBD2	NA	TRBJ2-1	CASSQILAGGLSYNEQFF	TGCGCCAGCAGCCAGATACTAGCGGGGGGACTCTCCTACAATGAGCAGTTCTTC
TRBV30	TRBD1	medium-sized	TRBJ2-7	CAWSGGTGAPYYEQYF	TGTGCCTGGAGTGGGGGGACAGGGGCCCCATACTACGAGCAGTACTTC
TRBV7-6	NA	NA	TRBJ1-1	CASSPFMGNTEAFF	TGTGCCAGCAGCCCCTTTATGGGGAACACTGAAGCTTTCTTT
TRBV14	NA	NA	TRBJ1-2	CASSQGRGNRPGYGYTF	TGTGCCAGCAGCCAAGGGCGGGGGAACCGGCCGGGCTATGGCTACACCTTC
TRBV7-9	TRBD1	NA	TRBJ1-1	CATTGGGRFTEAFF	TGTGCCACCACAGGGGGCGGTCGGTTCACTGAAGCTTTCTTT
TRBV6-5	NA	NA	TRBJ2-2	CASSYSSLAGELFF	TGTGCCAGCAGTTACTCGTCCCTTGCCGGGGAGCTGTTTTTT
TRBV4-3	NA	NA	TRBJ2-2	CASSQEPGPGELFF	TGCGCCAGCAGCCAAGAACCCGGTCCCGGGGAGCTGTTTTTT
TRBV7-2	NA	NA	TRBJ2-1	CASSYGGSSYNEQFF	TGTGCCAGCAGCTACGGGGGTAGCTCCTACAATGAGCAGTTCTTC
TRBV5-4	NA	NA	TRBJ2-4	CASSLEAGTQNIQYF	TGTGCCAGCAGCTTGGAGGCGGGGACTCAAAACATTCAGTACTTC
TRBV11-2	NA	NA	TRBJ2-4	CASSSAGGSERNIQYF	TGTGCCAGCAGCTCCGCTGGGGGTAGCGAGAGAAACATTCAGTACTTC
TRBV14	NA	NA	TRBJ2-7	CASSPTGREQYF	TGTGCCAGCAGCCCGACAGGGAGGGAGCAGTACTTC
TRBV10-3	TRBD1	NA	TRBJ2-7	CAIGGGTVGSYEQYF	TGTGCCATCGGGGGTGGGACAGTCGGCTCCTACGAGCAGTACTTC
TRBV12-5	NA	NA	TRBJ1-2	CASGFPYRDTENYGYTF	TGTGCTAGTGGTTTCCCTTACCGGGACACGGAGAACTATGGCTACACCTTC
TRBV7-3	NA	NA	TRBJ1-1	CASSPGAGVTEAFF	TGTGCCAGCAGTCCAGGGGCGGGGGTCACTGAAGCTTTCTTT
TRBV5-4	NA	NA	TRBJ2-7	CASSLGGYEQYF	TGTGCCAGCAGCTTGGGCGGGTACGAGCAGTACTTC
TRBV4-3	NA	NA	TRBJ1-6	CASSQGAGSFSPLHF	TGCGCCAGCAGCCAAGGCGCGGGAAGTTTTTCACCCCTCCACTTT
TRBV19	TRBD2	NA	TRBJ2-7	CASQPGGGNYEQYF	TGTGCCAGCCAACCGGGGGGGGGAAACTACGAGCAGTACTTC
TRBV2	NA	NA	TRBJ2-7	CTSSEADYEQYF	TGTACCAGCAGTGAGGCGGACTACGAGCAGTACTTC
TRBV6-1	NA	NA	TRBJ2-7	CASSEGGHRYEQYF	TGTGCCAGCAGTGAGGGCGGACACCGCTACGAGCAGTACTTC
TRBV2	NA	few	TRBJ2-7	CASTDGTYEQYF	TGTGCCAGCACGGACGGGACCTACGAGCAGTACTTC
TRBV7-3	TRBD2	NA	TRBJ2-1	CASSPEGLAGGEQFF	TGTGCCAGCAGCCCCGAGGGACTAGCGGGGGGGGAGCAGTTCTTC
TRBV28	TRBD2	few	TRBJ2-7	CASSWVEGRELAGAYEQYF	TGTGCCAGCAGTTGGGTCGAGGGCAGGGAACTAGCGGGGGCCTACGAGCAGTACTTC
TRBV7-3	NA	NA	TRBJ2-2	CASSLGGGNTGELFF	TGTGCCAGCAGCTTAGGGGGAGGGAACACCGGGGAGCTGTTTTTT
TRBV7-9	TRBD1	NA	TRBJ2-1	CASSLERDRDHEQFF	TGTGCCAGCAGCTTAGAGCGGGACAGGGACCATGAGCAGTTCTTC
TRBV11-2	NA	once	TRBJ1-1	CASSLEGALNTEAFF	TGTGCCAGCAGCTTAGAAGGAGCTCTGAACACTGAAGCTTTCTTT
TRBV4-3	NA	NA	TRBJ1-1	CASRPSTGHFEAFF	TGCGCCAGCAGGCCCTCCACGGGACACTTTGAAGCTTTCTTT
TRBV13	NA	few	TRBJ2-1	CASSWRDSREQFF	TGTGCCAGCAGCTGGAGGGACAGCCGAGAGCAGTTCTTC
TRBV4-2	NA	NA	TRBJ1-1	CASSTARGEAFF	TGTGCCAGCAGCACGGCCCGGGGAGAAGCTTTCTTT
TRBV6-5	NA	few	TRBJ2-1	CASCGGQLGYNEQFF	TGTGCCAGCTGCGGGGGACAACTGGGTTACAATGAGCAGTTCTTC
TRBV7-9	TRBD2	medium-sized	TRBJ2-5	CASSSRLAEETQYF	TGTGCCAGCAGCTCCCGACTAGCGGAAGAGACCCAGTACTTC
TRBV15	NA	once	TRBJ1-2	CATSIRVAHNYGYTF	TGTGCCACCAGCATCAGGGTGGCCCATAACTATGGCTACACCTTC
TRBV19	NA	NA	TRBJ1-4	CASSIAAGSNEKLFF	TGTGCCAGTAGTATAGCGGCCGGTTCTAATGAAAAACTGTTTTTT
TRBV19	NA	once	TRBJ2-5	CASSIVGGETQYF	TGTGCCAGTAGTATAGTAGGGGGGGAGACCCAGTACTTC